Below, 19 T cell receptor beta chains from the same sample are listed, as sequenced in a study of control samples from healthy donors and cancer patients. Sequencing used immunoSEQ multiplex PCR; TCRdb keeps in-frame clones, though not all of them. The sample yields approximately 190,000 clones, of which the top ten take up around 2%. Input material: blood. Receptor source: a woman aged 25 to 39 in good health.

CDR3 residues: CASSVTSGGYNEQFF. In nucleotides, the CDR3 is TGTGCCAGCAGTGTCACTAGCGGGGGGTACAATGAGCAGTTCTTC. V gene TRBV6-4 combines with J gene TRBJ2-1; TRBD2 matches 12 bases. There are 15 residues in the CDR3. The V segment lost 4 bases and the J segment 4 bases; nucleotides outside the gene matches: 2. Germline CDR1 reads MRHNA; CDR2 reads SNTAGT.

The chain links TRBV30 to TRBJ1-3; no clear D gene. Germline lookup yields CDR1 GTSNPN and CDR2 SVGIG (reference sequence). The V and J ends lost 5 bases and 2 bases respectively, with 10 bases between them. The CDR3 spans 13 residues. The CDR3, as DNA: TGTGCCTGGGGCACGGGCGCTGGAAACACCATATATTTT. It encodes CAWGTGAGNTIYF. Full variable domain (remainder filled in from reference TRBV30 and TRBJ1-3): SQTIHQWPATLVQPVGSPLSLECTVEGTSNPNLYWYRQAAGRGLQLLFYSVGIGQISSEVPQNLSASRPQDRQFILSSKKLLLSDSGFYLCAWGTGAGNTIYFGEGSWLTVV.

V and J are TRBV20-1 and TRBJ1-5; a possible D gene is TRBD1 (5 bases). This CDR3 has 16 residues. V shed 7 bases and J shed 1 base, with 20 bases lying between them. The germline V gene encodes CDR1 DFQATT and CDR2 SNEGSKA (reference sequence). The CDR3 loop is CSGSPSGEESNQPQHF. The CDR3 region has the DNA TGCAGTGGTAGTCCCTCGGGGGAGGAGAGCAATCAGCCCCAGCATTTT.

As regards this clone: The junction and the germline gene differ at one end; a read error may be behind it. The gene calls are TRBV2 and TRBJ2-4; 7 nucleotides match TRBD1. CDR1 and CDR2 from the germline V gene are SNHLY and FYNNEI. The CDR3 contains 15 residues. For the CDR3, the DNA is TGTGCCAGCAGTGGTAAGGGGGACAGCCCCTATCCGACCTCCTTC. Translated: CASSGKGDSPYPTSF.

The rearrangement joins TRBV12-3 or TRBV12-4 to TRBJ1-2; D call uncertain. This CDR3 spans 12 amino acids. With 6 bases removed from V and 8 bases from J, the gap between germline ends came to 13 bases. The CDR3 spells CASSSSGLGYTF. CDR3 DNA: TGTGCCAGCAGCTCGAGCGGCCTCGGCTACACCTTC.

This chain connects TRBV4-1 to TRBJ1-1; no clear D. Trimming cost V 3 bases and J 4 bases, with 15 bases left between them. Per germline, CDR1 MGHRA and CDR2 YSYEKL. The CDR3 covers 15 residues. The CDR3 loop reads CASSQGNRKGTEAFF. In DNA, the CDR3 is TGCGCCAGCAGCCAGGGGAACCGGAAGGGCACTGAAGCTTTCTTT.

The chain carries TRBV2 and TRBJ1-1; tentative D call: TRBD1 (6 bases). CDR3 length equals 13 residues. Germline CDR1 reads SNHLY; CDR2 reads FYNNEI. V gave up 4 bases and J gave up 0 bases, with 6 bases separating them. The CDR3 nucleotides are TGTGCCAGCAGTGGGACAGTGAACACTGAAGCTTTCTTT. Encoded protein: CASSGTVNTEAFF. The complete variable domain, with remaining parts taken from reference TRBV2 and TRBJ1-1, reads EPEVTQTPSHQVTQMGQEVILRCVPISNHLYFYWYRQILGQKVEFLVSFYNNEISEKSEIFDDQFSVERPDGSNFTLKIRSTKLEDSAMYFCASSGTVNTEAFFGQGTRLTVV.

The chain is built from TRBV4-3 and TRBJ2-2; D uncertain. CDR1 and CDR2 (germline): LGHNA, YSLEER. The CDR3 totals 14 residues. Trimming cost V 0 bases and J 6 bases, with 8 bases left between them. CDR3 amino acids: CASSQDRRPGELFF. The CDR3 DNA follows: TGCGCCAGCAGCCAAGATCGGAGACCCGGGGAGCTGTTTTTT.

The rearrangement uses TRBV9 and TRBJ2-7; 7 nucleotides match TRBD1. The germline V gene encodes CDR1 SGDLS and CDR2 YYNGEE. The V and J ends lost 4 bases and 2 bases, in that order; junction bases with no gene match: 9. The CDR3 is 15 amino acids. In DNA form, the CDR3 reads TGTGCCAGCAGCAAACGGGACAGTTCTCCCTACGAGCAGTACTTC. Amino acids: CASSKRDSSPYEQYF.

The chain has TRBV11-2 and TRBJ2-1; D gene ambiguous. V shed 5 bases and J shed 7 bases, with 12 bases lying between them. Germline V gene sequence: CDR1 SGHAT, CDR2 FQNNGV. This CDR3 region has 13 residues. The CDR3 DNA reads as TGTGCCAGCAGCAGGGAACAGCAGAATGAGCAGTTCTTC. Translating it yields CASSREQQNEQFF.

This chain joins TRBV28 and TRBJ1-3; 7 positions match TRBD1. The CDR3 is 14 amino acids. Germline-derived CDR1 and CDR2 are MDHEN and SYDVKM. Losses at the gene ends were 3 bases for V and 3 bases for J; bases not matched to a gene: 2. Here the CDR3 DNA reads TGTGCCAGCAGTTTTCAGGGGGGTGGAAACACCATATATTTT. Translation gives CASSFQGGGNTIYF.

This rearrangement joins TRBV6-6 to TRBJ1-2, with D maybe TRBD1 (6 bases). The CDR3 sequence is 15 residues long. Germline assignment: CDR1 MNHNY and CDR2 SVGAGI (reference sequence). With 5 bases removed from V and 3 bases from J, the gap between germline ends came to 16 bases. This CDR3 is CASSIPTGTDYGYTF. The CDR3 DNA reads as TGTGCCAGCAGTATCCCGACAGGAACGGACTATGGCTACACCTTC.

The CDR3 here is CASSLSRPQIRNTEAFF. The CDR3 bases are TGTGCCAGCAGCTTAAGTAGGCCGCAGATTAGGAACACTGAAGCTTTCTTT. The chain has TRBV7-3 and TRBJ1-1, with D hard to call. The germline V and J ends were trimmed by 1 base and 1 base, with 16 bases remaining between them. The CDR3 is made up of 17 amino acids. Germline-derived CDR1 and CDR2 are SGHTA and FQGTGA. The complete variable domain, with remaining parts taken from reference TRBV7-3 and TRBJ1-1, reads GAGVSQTPSNKVTEKGKYVELRCDPISGHTALYWYRQSLGQGPEFLIYFQGTGAADDSGLPNDRFFAVRPEGSVSTLKIQRTERGDSAVYLCASSLSRPQIRNTEAFFGQGTRLTVV.

This chain uses TRBV6-6 with TRBJ1-1; TRBD1 matches at 8 bases. From germline, CDR1 is MNHNY and CDR2 SVGAGI (reference sequence). The V gene end was trimmed by 6 bases and the J gene end by 5 bases; junction bases not matched to a gene: 5. The CDR3 covers 13 residues. This CDR3 reads CASSSRGRTEAFF. CDR3 in DNA: TGTGCCAGCAGCTCCAGGGGGCGGACTGAAGCTTTCTTT.

The chain employs TRBV12-3 or TRBV12-4 and TRBJ1-5, with unresolved D. Trimming took 2 bases from V and 5 from J, leaving 7 bases between them. The CDR3 is 13 amino acids. CDR3 sequence reads: CASSLRDHQPQHF. The DNA of the CDR3 is TGTGCCAGCAGTTTACGAGATCATCAGCCCCAGCATTTT.

With regard to this clone: The junction shows a germline mismatch at one end, possibly a read error. This chain connects TRBV28 to TRBJ1-2, with D unclear. CDR1 and CDR2 from the germline V gene are MDHEN and SYDVKM. This CDR3 is 11 amino acids long. CDR3 DNA sequence: TGTGCCAGCAGTTTTGGTGCACCCCTTCACTTC. It is translated as CASSFGAPLHF.

V usage is TRBV28 and J usage is TRBJ1-5; no clear D gene. V lost 2 bases to trimming and J lost 6 bases, with 11 bases between them. This CDR3 is built from 14 residues. Germline loops: CDR1 MDHEN, CDR2 SYDVKM. DNA for the CDR3: TGTGCCAGCAGTTTAGCAGGAAGGCGTCAGCCCCAGCATTTT. This translates into CASSLAGRRQPQHF.

This chain links TRBV28 with TRBJ2-5; D may correspond to TRBD1 or TRBD2 (5 bases each). V was clipped by 6 bases and J by 2 bases, with 10 bases between them. The V gene's germline CDR1 is MDHEN and CDR2 SYDVKM. The length of the CDR3 is 13 residues. In nucleotides, the CDR3 is TGTGCCAGCAGCCCCGGGGCTCAAGAGACCCAGTACTTC. Translating gives CASSPGAQETQYF.

The rearrangement uses TRBV28 and TRBJ1-1; D is possibly TRBD1 (6 bases). The V gene's germline CDR1 is MDHEN and CDR2 SYDVKM. The V gene lost 5 bases and the J gene lost 1 base, with 11 bases spanning the gap. The CDR3 contains 14 residues. The CDR3 DNA reads as TGTGCCAGCAGTCCTAGGACAGAGAACACTGAAGCTTTCTTT. The encoded protein is CASSPRTENTEAFF.